Presented here are 19 T cell receptor beta chains from one specimen sequenced in a study of T cell responses to AZD1222 COVID-19 vaccine. The assay was immunoSEQ multiplex PCR, and TCRdb's table has in-frame clones only and misses some. The sample lists 100,000 or so clones, around 87% occurring once. The sample was peripheral blood, taken on day 0 of AZD1222 vaccination. The receptors originated from an adult in good health.

This clone has only one observation. V gene TRBV28 combines with J gene TRBJ1-2; TRBD1 aligns across 7 bases. The V gene's germline CDR1 is MDHEN and CDR2 SYDVKM. The V and J ends lost 6 bases and 7 bases, in that order; junction bases with no gene match: 11. The CDR3 is 14 residues long. Here the CDR3 reads CASREQGKRAGYTF. For the CDR3, the DNA is TGTGCCAGCAGAGAACAGGGGAAGCGTGCTGGCTACACCTTC.

This clone turned up a few times. The rearrangement uses TRBV7-8 and TRBJ1-5, with TRBD1 matching 7 bases. Germline loops: CDR1 SGHVS, CDR2 FQNEAQ. The CDR3 runs 14 residues. V gave up 5 bases and J gave up 3 bases; unmatched junction bases: 4. The CDR3 sequence: CASSRGTANQPQHF. As DNA, the CDR3 is TGTGCCAGCAGCCGTGGGACAGCCAATCAGCCCCAGCATTTT.

In regard to this clone: The CDR3 ends on some other residue instead of the conserved phenylalanine or tryptophan, so this is likely a read error. The limits of the CDR3 on the DNA are not certain, so only TCRdb's listed CDR3 is given. The chain is built from TRBV5-1 and TRBJ1-2; the D call TRBD1 from the table was never checked on the DNA. The germline gives CDR1 SGHRS, CDR2 YFSETQ. The CDR3 spans 12 amino acids, including both terminal residues. CDR3 sequence reads: CASSSRTALYLH.

This rearrangement joins TRBV7-8 to TRBJ2-7, with unresolved D. This CDR3 region has 12 residues. Trimming removed 5 bases at V and 2 bases at J, with 7 bases between. Germline V lookup: CDR1 SGHVS, CDR2 FQNEAQ. CDR3 DNA: TGTGCCAGCAGCACGACCCCCTACGAGCAGTACTTC. Translating gives CASSTTPYEQYF.

The chain uses TRBV7-8 and TRBJ2-2; a possible D gene is TRBD1 (6 bases). V dropped 3 bases and J dropped 10 bases, with 15 bases sitting between them. The germline V gene encodes CDR1 SGHVS and CDR2 FQNEAQ. The CDR3 is made up of 14 amino acids. The CDR3 region is CASSLGQGIVELFF. The CDR3 nucleotides read TGTGCCAGCAGCTTGGGGCAGGGGATCGTGGAGCTGTTTTTT.

The chain couples TRBV6-2 or TRBV6-3 to TRBJ1-2; 9 nucleotides line up with TRBD1. The CDR3 sequence is 14 residues long. J lost 5 bases, V lost 4 bases, and 5 bases had no gene match. Germline V lookup: CDR1 MNHEY, CDR2 SVGEGT. The CDR3 nucleotides read TGTGCCAGCAGTTCTTCTGGACAGGGGTATGGCTACACCTTC. Protein product: CASSSSGQGYGYTF.

This clone was detected once. This chain uses TRBV6-1 with TRBJ2-1, with D maybe TRBD2 (7 bases). The ends were cut back, 4 bases at V and 4 bases at J, with 26 bases in the middle. The CDR3 sequence is 19 residues long. Germline V gives CDR1 MNHNS, CDR2 SASEGT. The CDR3 reads CASSAPRTTGGAQYNEQFF. The CDR3 DNA is TGTGCCAGCAGTGCTCCCCGTACTACTGGGGGGGCCCAATACAATGAGCAGTTCTTC.

V usage is TRBV6-5 and J usage is TRBJ1-5; TRBD1 is a possible D gene (6 bases). Germline lookup yields CDR1 MNHEY and CDR2 SVGAGI. V dropped 6 bases and J dropped 7 bases, with 16 bases sitting between them. This CDR3 has 14 amino acids. The CDR3 here is CASSLQGPGQPQHF. The CDR3 DNA reads as TGTGCCAGCAGCCTGCAGGGGCCGGGGCAGCCCCAGCATTTT.

The chain combines TRBV13 with TRBJ1-2; D not resolved. The CDR3 runs to 15 residues. Trimming shortened V by 0 bases and J by 8 bases, and 16 bases separated the two germline ends. The germline V gene has CDR1 PRHDT and CDR2 FYEKMQ (reference sequence). This chain's CDR3 is CASSLGLSTERGYTF. CDR3 DNA: TGTGCCAGCAGCTTAGGTCTATCAACCGAGAGAGGCTACACCTTC. Variable domain in full (rest from reference TRBV13 and TRBJ1-2): AAGVIQSPRHLIKEKRETATLKCYPIPRHDTVYWYQQGPGQDPQFLISFYEKMQSDKGSIPDRFSAQQFSDYHSELNMSSLELGDSALYFCASSLGLSTERGYTFGSGTRLTVV.

This clone has only a few counts. This chain connects TRBV27 to TRBJ1-2; tentatively, D is TRBD1 (5 bases). The CDR3 covers 16 residues. Germline V gene lookup returns CDR1 MNHEY and CDR2 SMNVEV (reference sequence). Trimming stripped 4 bases from V and 8 bases from J, with 23 bases between. The CDR3 DNA is TGTGCCAGCAGTTCTGGGGGGAATGGGCCTCGTGGAGGCTACACCTTC. Amino acids: CASSSGGNGPRGGYTF.

This chain connects TRBV7-6 to TRBJ2-1, with TRBD2 matching 10 bases. This CDR3 spans 16 amino acids. CDR1 and CDR2 (germline): SGHVS, FNYEAQ. With 4 bases clipped from V and 4 bases from J, the junction kept 7 bases outside the gene matches. The CDR3 is CASSSSASGGYNEQFF. The DNA for the CDR3 is TGTGCCAGCAGCTCTAGTGCTAGCGGGGGATACAATGAGCAGTTCTTC.

V usage is TRBV5-6 and J usage is TRBJ1-5, with 7 bases lining up with TRBD1. The CDR3 loop spans 19 amino acids. Germline V lookup: CDR1 SGHDT, CDR2 YYEEEE. Losses at the gene ends were 3 bases for V and 4 bases for J; bases not matched to a gene: 19. CDR3 bases: TGTGCCAGCAGCTCTCAGGGACAGACCTACTCGCCCAGAAATCAGCCCCAGCATTTT. Residues: CASSSQGQTYSPRNQPQHF.

The rearrangement links TRBV10-3 to TRBJ2-7; possibly TRBD2 for D (5 bases). Trimming cost V 0 bases and J 0 bases, with 12 bases left between them. The germline V gene has CDR1 ENHRY and CDR2 SYGVKD. The CDR3 is 16 residues long. The chain's CDR3 is CAISESTRGSSYEQYF. In nucleotides, the CDR3 is TGTGCCATCAGTGAGTCGACTCGGGGAAGCTCCTACGAGCAGTACTTC.

This clone is a singleton in its sample. DNA of the CDR3: TGTGCCAGCAGCCAAGAAGGGGGGTACACTGAAGCTTTCTTT. It yields the protein CASSQEGGYTEAFF. The chain couples TRBV3-1 (or the pseudogene TRBV3-2) to TRBJ1-1; possibly TRBD1 for D (6 bases). The CDR3 is 14 amino acids. The germline V and J ends were trimmed by 0 bases and 3 bases, with 8 bases remaining between them. Germline CDR1 LGHDT, CDR2 YNNKEL (reference sequence).

The chain employs TRBV3-1 (or the pseudogene TRBV3-2) and TRBJ2-2, with D unclear. V was trimmed by 0 bases and J by 6 bases, leaving 8 bases between them. In germline, CDR1 is LGHDT, CDR2 YNNKEL (reference sequence). The CDR3 consists of 14 residues. The CDR3 region is CASSQEWWSGELFF. The CDR3 region has the DNA TGTGCCAGCAGCCAAGAATGGTGGTCCGGGGAGCTGTTTTTT.

CDR3 DNA: TGTGCCAGTAGTAAGAATAGGGGAGGACAGCCCCAGCATTTT. Its translation is CASSKNRGGQPQHF. V and J are TRBV19 and TRBJ1-5, with D perhaps matching TRBD1 (5 bases). The CDR3 runs 14 residues. Germline CDR1 is LNHDA and CDR2 is SQIVND (reference sequence). Trimming stripped 4 bases from V and 7 bases from J, with 14 bases between.

The chain employs TRBV10-3 and TRBJ2-3; TRBD2 matches 12 bases. Germline V gives CDR1 ENHRY, CDR2 SYGVKD. The CDR3 totals 19 residues. The junction had 9 bases not matched to a gene; V was cut back by 0 bases and J by 2 bases. Here the CDR3 reads CAISESMTSGGLNTDTQYF. The CDR3 DNA reads as TGTGCCATCAGTGAGTCGATGACTAGCGGGGGCCTCAACACAGATACGCAGTATTTT.

CDR3 sequence reads: CASSFEENTEAFF. For the CDR3, the DNA is TGTGCCAGCTCCTTCGAAGAGAACACTGAAGCTTTCTTT. This chain links TRBV18 with TRBJ1-1, with D unclear. Trimming took off 6 bases at V and 1 base at J, with 9 bases between the two ends. In germline, CDR1 is KGHSH, CDR2 LQKENI. The CDR3 runs 13 residues.

The chain is built from TRBV5-1 and TRBJ1-1, with 9 bases lining up with TRBD1. V was clipped by 4 bases and J by 3 bases; unmatched bases: 10. Germline V CDR1 and CDR2: SGHRS, YFSETQ. This CDR3 has 16 residues. The CDR3 sequence: CASSPGTGFGDTEAFF. Here the CDR3 DNA reads TGCGCCAGCAGCCCAGGGACAGGGTTTGGGGACACTGAAGCTTTCTTT.